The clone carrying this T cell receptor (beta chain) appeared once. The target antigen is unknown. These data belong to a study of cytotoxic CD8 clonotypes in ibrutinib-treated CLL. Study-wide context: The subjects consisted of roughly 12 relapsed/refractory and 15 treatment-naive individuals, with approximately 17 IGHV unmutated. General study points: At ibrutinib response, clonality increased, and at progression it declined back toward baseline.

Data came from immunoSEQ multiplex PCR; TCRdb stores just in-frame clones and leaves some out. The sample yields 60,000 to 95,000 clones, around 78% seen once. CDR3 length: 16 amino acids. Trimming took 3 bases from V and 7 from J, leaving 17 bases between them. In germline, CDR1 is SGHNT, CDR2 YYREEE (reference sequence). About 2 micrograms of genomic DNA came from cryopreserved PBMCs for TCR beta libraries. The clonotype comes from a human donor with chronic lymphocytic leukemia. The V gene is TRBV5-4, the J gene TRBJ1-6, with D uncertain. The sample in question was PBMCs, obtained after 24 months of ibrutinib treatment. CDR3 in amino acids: CASSSERRRSNSPLHF. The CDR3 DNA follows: TGTGCCAGCAGCTCGGAAAGACGGAGGTCAAATTCACCCCTCCACTTT.